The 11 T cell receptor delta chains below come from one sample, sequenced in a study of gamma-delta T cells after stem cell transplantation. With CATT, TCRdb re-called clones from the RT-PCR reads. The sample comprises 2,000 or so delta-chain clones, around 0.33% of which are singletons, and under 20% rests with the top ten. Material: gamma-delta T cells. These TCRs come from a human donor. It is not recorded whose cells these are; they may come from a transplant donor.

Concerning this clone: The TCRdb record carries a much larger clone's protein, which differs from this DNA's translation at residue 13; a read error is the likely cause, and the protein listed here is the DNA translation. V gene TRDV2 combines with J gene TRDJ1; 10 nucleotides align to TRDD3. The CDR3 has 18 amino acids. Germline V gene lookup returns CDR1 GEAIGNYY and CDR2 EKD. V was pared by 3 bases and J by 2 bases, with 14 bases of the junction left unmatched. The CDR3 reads CACDPLLTGDTRTDKLIF. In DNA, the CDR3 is TGTGCCTGTGACCCTCTCTTGACGGGGGATACGCGGACCGATAAACTCATCTTT.

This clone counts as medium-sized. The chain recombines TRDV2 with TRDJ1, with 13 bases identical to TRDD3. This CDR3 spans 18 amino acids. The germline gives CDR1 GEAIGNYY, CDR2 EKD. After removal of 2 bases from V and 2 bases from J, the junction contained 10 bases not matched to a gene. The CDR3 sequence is CACDILTGGYGRTDKLIF. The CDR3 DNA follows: TGTGCCTGTGACATTCTCACTGGGGGATACGGTCGGACCGATAAACTCATCTTT.

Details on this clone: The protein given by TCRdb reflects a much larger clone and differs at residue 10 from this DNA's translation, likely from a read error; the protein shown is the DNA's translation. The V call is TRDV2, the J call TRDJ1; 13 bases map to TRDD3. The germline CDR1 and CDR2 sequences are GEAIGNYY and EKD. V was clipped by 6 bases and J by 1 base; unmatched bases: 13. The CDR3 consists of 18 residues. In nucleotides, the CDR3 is TGTGCCTGTTCCCAACTGGGGGATACGGCCAAGTCCACCGATAAACTCATCTTT. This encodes CACSQLGDTAKSTDKLIF.

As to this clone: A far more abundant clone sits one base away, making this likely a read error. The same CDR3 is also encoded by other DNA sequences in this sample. The CDR3 here is CACDPLGDTLPHTDKLIF. The CDR3 region has the DNA TGTGCCTGCGACCCACTGGGGGATACCCTCCCACACACCGATAAACTCATCTTT. V is TRDV2 and J is TRDJ1; 12 nucleotides match TRDD3. With V trimmed by 7 bases and J by 0 bases, 14 bases remained unmatched. The CDR3 has 18 residues. Germline V CDR1 and CDR2: GEAIGNYY, EKD.

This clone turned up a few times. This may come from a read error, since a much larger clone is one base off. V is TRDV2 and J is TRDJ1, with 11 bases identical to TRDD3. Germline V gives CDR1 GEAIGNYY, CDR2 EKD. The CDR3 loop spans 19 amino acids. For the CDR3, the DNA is TGTGCCTGTGTGCCTTTGAAGGCTGGGGGATACCCTAACACCGATAAACCCATCTTT. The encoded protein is CACVPLKAGGYPNTDKPIF.

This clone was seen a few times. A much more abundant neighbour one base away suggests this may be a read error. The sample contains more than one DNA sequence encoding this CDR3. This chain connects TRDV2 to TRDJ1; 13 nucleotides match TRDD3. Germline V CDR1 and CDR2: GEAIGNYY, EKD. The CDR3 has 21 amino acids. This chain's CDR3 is CACDTVRGLGDTREVTDKLIF. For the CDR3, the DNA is TGTGCCTGCGACACGGTTCGAGGACTGGGGGATACGCGGGAAGTCACCGATAAACTCATCTTT.

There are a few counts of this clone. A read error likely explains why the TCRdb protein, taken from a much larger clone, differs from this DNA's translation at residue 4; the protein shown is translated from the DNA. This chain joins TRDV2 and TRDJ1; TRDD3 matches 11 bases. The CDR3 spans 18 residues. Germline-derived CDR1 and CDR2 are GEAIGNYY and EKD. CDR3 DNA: TGTGCCTGTGGCACCGTCCTTCCTACGTGGGGGATACGCCCGAAACTCATCTTT. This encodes CACGTVLPTWGIRPKLIF.

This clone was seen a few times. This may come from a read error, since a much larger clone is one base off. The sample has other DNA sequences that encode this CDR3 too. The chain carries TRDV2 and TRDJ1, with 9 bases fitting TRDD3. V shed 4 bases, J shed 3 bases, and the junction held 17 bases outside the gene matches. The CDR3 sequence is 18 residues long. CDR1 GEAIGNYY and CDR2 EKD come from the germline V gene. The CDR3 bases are TGTGCCTGTGATTATCTTCACACTGGGGGACTCGGACCCGATAAACTCATCTTT. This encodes CACDYLHTGGLGPDKLIF.

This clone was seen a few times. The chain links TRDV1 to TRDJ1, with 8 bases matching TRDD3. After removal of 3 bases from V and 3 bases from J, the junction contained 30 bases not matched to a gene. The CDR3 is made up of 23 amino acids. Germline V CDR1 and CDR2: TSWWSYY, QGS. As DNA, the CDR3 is TGTGCTCTTGGGGACCGCCCCCCTACGGGGCCCCGGTGGGGGATGGTAAGATCCGATAAACTCATCTTT. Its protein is CALGDRPPTGPRWGMVRSDKLIF.

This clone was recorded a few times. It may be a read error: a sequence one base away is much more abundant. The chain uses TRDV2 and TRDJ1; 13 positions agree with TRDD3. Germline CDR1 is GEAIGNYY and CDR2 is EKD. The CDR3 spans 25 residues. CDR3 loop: CACGTLPTLGLGDTGEGVYTDKLIF. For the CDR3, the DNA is TGTGCCTGTGGCACCTTACCTACGCTCGGACTGGGGGATACGGGCGAGGGGGTGTACACCGATAAACTCATCTTT.

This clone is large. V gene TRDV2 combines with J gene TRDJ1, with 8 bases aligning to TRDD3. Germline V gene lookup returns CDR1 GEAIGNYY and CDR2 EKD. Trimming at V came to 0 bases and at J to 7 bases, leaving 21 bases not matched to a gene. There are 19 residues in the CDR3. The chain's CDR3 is CACDTVSLGEFISSGKLIF. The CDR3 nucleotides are TGTGCCTGTGACACCGTAAGCCTGGGGGAATTTATATCTTCTGGTAAACTCATCTTT.